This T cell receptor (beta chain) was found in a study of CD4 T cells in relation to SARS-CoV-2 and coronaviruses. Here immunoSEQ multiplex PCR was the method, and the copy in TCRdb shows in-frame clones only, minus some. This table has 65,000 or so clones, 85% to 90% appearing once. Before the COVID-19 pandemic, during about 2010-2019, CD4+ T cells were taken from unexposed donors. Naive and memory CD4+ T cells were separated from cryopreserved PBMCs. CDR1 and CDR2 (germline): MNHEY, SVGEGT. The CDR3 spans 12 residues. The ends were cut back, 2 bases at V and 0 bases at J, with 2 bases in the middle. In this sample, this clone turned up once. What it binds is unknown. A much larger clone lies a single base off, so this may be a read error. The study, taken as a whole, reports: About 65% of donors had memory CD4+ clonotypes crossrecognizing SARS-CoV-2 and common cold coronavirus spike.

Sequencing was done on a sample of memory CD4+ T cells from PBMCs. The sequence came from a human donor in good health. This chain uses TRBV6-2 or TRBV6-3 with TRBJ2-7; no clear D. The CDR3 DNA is TGTGCCAGCAGTTACACCTCCTACGAGCAGTACTTC. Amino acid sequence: CASSYTSYEQYF.